This entry lists 6 T cell receptor beta chains sequenced from one sample in a study of response to subunit inactivated influenza vaccine. TCRdb re-analysed the RT-PCR reads in MiXCR, keeping a single row per CDR3 protein. The sample includes roughly 150,000 distinct CDR3 sequences, approximately 11% of them seen just once. This material consisted of non-naive T cells sorted from PBMCs, taken 45 days after vaccination. The receptors here all came from a man aged 50 or older who received an inactivated influenza vaccine.

The CDR3 DNA reads as TGTGCCAGCGTCCTTTGGGCGGGACCTCTCTACAATGAGCAGTTCTTC. Protein product: CASVLWAGPLYNEQFF. This chain connects TRBV6-7 to TRBJ2-1; a possible D gene is TRBD2 (6 bases). TRBV6-7 is an ORF, with its function uncertain. The CDR3 is made up of 16 amino acids. V lost 8 bases and J lost 3, with 20 bases in between.

This clonotype appeared a few times. The chain links TRBV7-2 to TRBJ1-1; TRBD1 might be the D (5 bases). In germline, CDR1 is SGHTA, CDR2 FQGNSA. The CDR3 runs 14 residues. Trimming stripped 7 bases from V and 5 bases from J, with 17 bases between. CDR3 DNA: TGTGCCAGCACCCCTCCAGGGCAAGTTACTGAAGCTTTCTTT. This encodes CASTPPGQVTEAFF.

This clonotype was observed at least ten times. Written as DNA, the CDR3 is TGTGCCAGCAGCGCCCATAACAATGAGCAGTTCTTC. Translating it yields CASSAHNNEQFF. This chain uses TRBV9 with TRBJ2-1; D unclear. Germline V CDR1 and CDR2: SGDLS, YYNGEE. The V end lost 3 bases, the J end lost 5 bases, and 6 bases lay between the germline ends. The CDR3 is made up of 12 amino acids. The full variable domain, with the rest looked up from reference TRBV9 and TRBJ2-1, is DSGVTQTPKHLITATGQRVTLRCSPRSGDLSVYWYQQSLDQGLQFLIQYYNGEERAKGNILERFSAQQFPDLHSELNLSSLELGDSALYFCASSAHNNEQFFGPGTRLTVL.

The genes are TRBV6-1 and TRBJ1-1; 7 bases match TRBD1. With 7 bases clipped from V and 0 bases from J, the junction kept 14 bases outside the gene matches. Germline values: CDR1 MNHNS, CDR2 SASEGT. The CDR3 length is 17 residues. The CDR3 DNA reads TGTGCCAGCAAGGGGGCGGGGGCAGAGAAAATGAACACTGAAGCTTTCTTT. Protein sequence: CASKGAGAEKMNTEAFF.

This clonotype was seen repeatedly, ten times or more. V is TRBV7-6 and J is TRBJ2-5; D gene uncertain. CDR1 and CDR2 from the germline V gene are SGHVS and FNYEAQ. The CDR3 contains 12 residues. The ends were cut back, 2 bases at V and 4 bases at J, with 5 bases in the middle. CDR3 in amino acids: CASSLWRETQYF. CDR3 bases: TGTGCCAGCAGCTTATGGAGAGAGACCCAGTACTTC.

A few counts support this clonotype. This chain uses TRBV6-5 with TRBJ2-7, with D possibly matching TRBD2 (6 bases). The ends were cut back, 2 bases at V and 4 bases at J, with 12 bases in the middle. The germline CDR1 and CDR2 sequences are MNHEY and SVGAGI. The CDR3 is 14 amino acids. CDR3 sequence reads: CASSYGAGRYEQYF. The DNA of the CDR3 is TGTGCCAGCAGTTACGGGGCAGGGAGGTACGAGCAGTACTTC.